Listed below are T cell receptor beta chains from one sample, sequenced in a study of cytomegalovirus exposure and HLA in healthy donors. Repertoires were generated with immunoSEQ multiplex PCR, while TCRdb's copy carries only in-frame clones and drops some. The sample lists 250,000 or so clones; about 84% were seen once. Sequenced material: PBMCs. These receptors all come from a human donor in good health. The CDR3 runs from the conserved cysteine through the conserved F or W. The D gene is left open where the match is weak. Part of the rows lack a size; the others show once, few, many or a class for expanded clones.

NA,TRBV7-9,NA,TRBJ2-7,CASSFPEGSSLEQYF,TGTGCCAGCAGCTTCCCCGAGGGCAGTTCCCTGGAGCAGTACTTC
TRBD1,TRBV2,NA,TRBJ2-4,CASSDLTGGEGNIQYF,TGTGCCAGCAGTGACCTTACAGGGGGCGAGGGTAACATTCAGTACTTC
TRBD1,TRBV7-2,NA,TRBJ2-7,CASSSSPGQGYEQYF,TGTGCCAGCAGCTCCTCCCCGGGACAGGGCTACGAGCAGTACTTC
NA,TRBV7-9,NA,TRBJ2-7,CASSLAGSASSYEQYF,TGTGCCAGCAGCTTAGCAGGCTCTGCTAGCTCCTACGAGCAGTACTTC
TRBD1,TRBV9,NA,TRBJ2-1,CASSVSWDRVESNEQFF,TGTGCCAGCAGCGTAAGTTGGGACAGGGTTGAGTCCAATGAGCAGTTCTTC
TRBD1,TRBV19,once,TRBJ1-5,CASSISGGGNQPQHF,TGTGCCAGTAGTATCTCAGGGGGCGGCAATCAGCCCCAGCATTTT
TRBD2,TRBV28,once,TRBJ2-5,CASSPGGTLGLETQYF,TGTGCCAGCAGTCCGGGGGGGACTTTAGGATTAGAGACCCAGTACTTC
TRBD1,TRBV25-1,NA,TRBJ1-2,CASRDGTAYYGYTF,TGTGCCAGCAGGGACGGGACAGCCTACTATGGCTACACCTTC
TRBD1,TRBV7-7,NA,TRBJ1-1,CASSPPDRGVANTEAFF,TGTGCTAGCAGCCCACCCGACAGGGGAGTTGCGAACACTGAAGCTTTCTTT
NA,TRBV5-4,NA,TRBJ2-1,CASSLSLESEQFF,TGTGCCAGCAGCTTGTCTCTAGAGAGTGAGCAGTTCTTC
NA,TRBV7-9,once,TRBJ2-1,CASDPGSFSYNEQFF,TGTGCCAGCGACCCCGGGAGTTTCTCCTACAATGAGCAGTTCTTC
NA,TRBV7-6,NA,TRBJ2-7,CASSRGGGRASTLSYEQYF,TGTGCCAGCAGTAGGGGAGGAGGCAGGGCATCTACCCTCTCCTACGAGCAGTACTTC
TRBD1,TRBV7-9,NA,TRBJ2-7,CASSPQGQGNEQYF,TGTGCCAGCAGCCCCCAGGGACAGGGGAACGAGCAGTACTTC
TRBD2,TRBV19,NA,TRBJ2-3,CASTSGLAGRDTQYF,TGTGCCAGTACCTCGGGACTAGCGGGCCGAGATACGCAGTATTTT
TRBD2,TRBV29-1,NA,TRBJ2-7,CSVEARSGTYEQYF,TGCAGCGTTGAAGCAAGAAGCGGGACCTACGAGCAGTACTTC
TRBD1,TRBV30,NA,TRBJ2-1,CAWKRGTGGEQFF,TGTGCCTGGAAACGGGGGACAGGGGGTGAGCAGTTCTTC
TRBD2,TRBV5-1,NA,TRBJ2-1,CASSRSSGENEQFF,TGCGCCAGCAGCCGATCTAGCGGGGAGAATGAGCAGTTCTTC
TRBD2,TRBV7-7,NA,TRBJ2-7,CASSSGKGFEQYF,TGTGCTAGCAGTAGCGGGAAAGGTTTCGAGCAGTACTTC
TRBD1,TRBV2,NA,TRBJ2-7,CASRETGGPYYEQYF,TGTGCCAGCCGGGAAACAGGGGGGCCCTACTACGAGCAGTACTTC
NA,TRBV6-1,NA,TRBJ1-5,CASSEGTLSNQPQHF,TGTGCCAGCAGTGAAGGGACACTGAGCAATCAGCCCCAGCATTTT
NA,TRBV19,NA,TRBJ1-5,CASSIKPGSQAVNQPQHF,TGTGCCAGTAGTATCAAACCAGGGTCGCAGGCGGTCAATCAGCCCCAGCATTTT
NA,TRBV25-1,NA,TRBJ1-4,CASSVGGEGEKLFF,TGTGCCAGCAGTGTAGGGGGAGAGGGTGAAAAACTGTTTTTT
TRBD1,TRBV28,NA,TRBJ1-4,CASSTQGASNEKLFF,TGTGCCAGCAGTACTCAGGGGGCTTCAAATGAAAAACTGTTTTTT
TRBD2,TRBV7-6,NA,TRBJ2-1,CASSPGWSSGKSAEQFF,TGTGCCAGCAGCCCGGGATGGTCTAGCGGGAAGTCGGCCGAGCAGTTCTTC
NA,TRBV27,NA,TRBJ2-2,CASSWGGRANTGELFF,TGTGCCAGCAGTTGGGGTGGCAGGGCGAACACCGGGGAGCTGTTTTTT
NA,TRBV4-3,once,TRBJ2-7,CASSQDPHSSYEQYF,TGCGCCAGCAGCCAAGATCCCCACTCCTCCTACGAGCAGTACTTC
TRBD1,TRBV5-1,once,TRBJ2-7,CASSPPSGQGVYEQYF,TGCGCCAGCAGCCCGCCCTCGGGACAGGGGGTCTACGAGCAGTACTTC
TRBD1,TRBV7-9,few,TRBJ1-1,CASSQTGGGTEAFF,TGTGCCAGCAGCCAGACAGGGGGAGGCACTGAAGCTTTCTTT
TRBD2,TRBV11-3,NA,TRBJ2-7,CASSLGTSGPYEQYF,TGTGCCAGCAGCCTAGGGACTAGCGGACCGTACGAGCAGTACTTC
TRBD1,TRBV5-1,NA,TRBJ1-2,CASSLGDSRYGYTF,TGCGCCAGCAGCTTGGGGGACAGTAGATATGGCTACACCTTC
NA,TRBV7-2,NA,TRBJ1-1,CASSSFYGTEAFF,TGTGCCAGCAGCTCCTTTTACGGGACTGAAGCTTTCTTT